Presented here are 30 T cell receptor beta chains from one specimen sequenced in a study of blood T cell repertoires in COVID-19. The data were produced by immunoSEQ multiplex PCR, yet TCRdb's version contains in-frame clones alone and is incomplete. The sample yields 100,000 or so clones, over 70% seen once. The sample was peripheral blood. Receptors originate from a human donor in a cohort sampled during active COVID-19.

This clone was recorded once. The V call is TRBV5-4, the J call TRBJ1-2, with D possibly matching TRBD1 (5 bases). The CDR3 extends over 13 amino acids. The germline V gene encodes CDR1 SGHNT and CDR2 YYREEE (reference sequence). The V end was cut by 1 base, the J end by 1 base, with 5 bases between. CDR3 region: CASSLQGNYGYTF. The CDR3 DNA is TGTGCCAGCAGCTTGCAGGGTAACTATGGCTACACCTTC.

This sequence joins TRBV19 and TRBJ2-7, with 10 bases matching TRBD2. Germline V gene data show CDR1 as LNHDA and CDR2 as SQIVND (reference sequence). The CDR3 runs 16 residues. With V trimmed by 3 bases and J by 3 bases, 8 bases remained unmatched. The CDR3 spells CASSIFSGLAVYEQYF. Here the CDR3 DNA reads TGTGCCAGTAGTATTTTTTCCGGACTAGCGGTCTACGAGCAGTACTTC.

This clone was seen only a few times. The V and J genes are TRBV13 and TRBJ2-7; D is uncertain. Germline CDR1 is PRHDT and CDR2 is FYEKMQ (reference sequence). The CDR3 consists of 14 residues. Trimming shortened V by 4 bases and J by 1 base, and 11 bases separated the two germline ends. The CDR3 protein is CASSYNMLSYEQYF. The CDR3 region has the DNA TGTGCCAGCAGCTACAACATGTTATCCTACGAGCAGTACTTC.

The V call is TRBV6-5, the J call TRBJ1-2; perhaps TRBD1 as D (6 bases). The CDR3 spans 14 residues. Germline V CDR1 and CDR2: MNHEY, SVGAGI. With 6 bases removed from V and 4 bases from J, the gap between germline ends came to 15 bases. The CDR3 DNA sequence: TGTGCCAGCAGCCGCAGCAGGGGCTCCTATGGCTACACCTTC. Residues: CASSRSRGSYGYTF.

This clone was recorded only once. J is TRBJ1-6 and V is TRBV4-2; D gene uncertain. The germline CDR1 and CDR2 sequences are LGHNA and YNFKEQ. V lost 5 bases, J lost 8 bases, and 4 bases lay in between. CDR3 length equals 11 residues. CDR3 coding DNA: TGTGCCAGCAGCTCAGATTCACCCCTCCACTTT. As protein: CASSSDSPLHF.

Of note for this clone: This sample includes further DNA sequences coding for the same CDR3. The V call is TRBV30, the J call TRBJ1-1; D is unclear. Per the germline V gene, CDR1 is GTSNPN and CDR2 is SVGIG (reference sequence). V gave up 3 bases and J gave up 4 bases, with 12 bases separating them. The CDR3 has 13 residues. This CDR3 is CAWRDRGGTEAFF. DNA of the CDR3: TGTGCCTGGAGGGATCGGGGAGGCACTGAAGCTTTCTTT.

CDR3 sequence reads: CASSLAVGGRRLNEKLFF. The CDR3, as DNA: TGTGCCAGCAGCTTAGCGGTCGGGGGAAGGCGTCTTAATGAAAAACTGTTTTTT. This sequence joins TRBV7-9 and TRBJ1-4; possible D gene TRBD1, 5 bases. The CDR3 is 18 residues long. The V end lost 0 bases, the J end lost 4 bases, and 18 bases lay between the germline ends. Germline-derived CDR1 and CDR2 are SEHNR and FQNEAQ (reference sequence).

V usage is TRBV2 and J usage is TRBJ1-1; D is ambiguous. CDR1 is SNHLY, CDR2 FYNNEI, per germline. The CDR3 runs to 14 residues. V was clipped by 7 bases and J by 5 bases, with 17 bases between them. This CDR3 reads CASTINGEGTEAFF. In nucleotides, the CDR3 is TGTGCCAGCACCATCAACGGGGAGGGAACTGAAGCTTTCTTT.

The chain is built from TRBV19 and TRBJ1-5; D possibly corresponds to TRBD1 (6 bases). V was clipped by 6 bases and J by 7 bases, with 10 bases between them. The CDR3 is made up of 12 amino acids. Germline assignment: CDR1 LNHDA and CDR2 SQIVND (reference sequence). The chain's CDR3 is CASRQGDQPQHF. CDR3 DNA: TGTGCCAGTAGACAGGGTGACCAGCCCCAGCATTTT.

The J gene is TRBJ1-6, the V gene TRBV28; maybe TRBD1 (6 bases). V was shortened by 5 bases and J by 7 bases, with 15 bases between the two germline ends. CDR1 is MDHEN and CDR2 is SYDVKM in the germline V gene. This CDR3 spans 15 amino acids. This CDR3 is CASSPNQGWNSPLHF. The CDR3 bases are TGTGCCAGCAGTCCAAATCAGGGGTGGAATTCACCCCTCCACTTT.

In DNA, the CDR3 is TGTGCCAGCAGTGAACTAGTGTCAGCCAAAAACATTCAGTACTTC. Translating it yields CASSELVSAKNIQYF. The chain couples TRBV6-1 to TRBJ2-4; no clear D. The CDR3 is 15 residues long. Trimming took off 2 bases at V and 0 bases at J, with 8 bases between the two ends. Germline CDR1 reads MNHNS; CDR2 reads SASEGT.

The chain is built from TRBV5-6 and TRBJ1-2; D unresolved. Per germline, CDR1 SGHDT and CDR2 YYEEEE. Trimming shortened V by 4 bases and J by 0 bases, and 7 bases separated the two germline ends. CDR3 size: 13 residues. The CDR3 is CASSRGSNYGYTF. For the CDR3, the DNA is TGTGCCAGCAGCCGGGGATCTAACTATGGCTACACCTTC.

This clone has just one count. The CDR3 DNA sequence: TGTGCCAGCAGTTCGGGTTACAGGGACGAGCAGTACTTC. It encodes CASSSGYRDEQYF. V gene TRBV12-3 or TRBV12-4 combines with J gene TRBJ2-7; maybe TRBD1 (6 bases). V lost 4 bases, J lost 5 bases, and 12 bases lay in between. The CDR3 is made up of 13 amino acids.

The gene calls are TRBV18 and TRBJ1-1, with D unresolved. CDR3 length equals 15 residues. Trimming shortened V by 6 bases and J by 1 base, and 15 bases separated the two germline ends. Germline CDR1 reads KGHSH; CDR2 reads LQKENI. The CDR3 here is CASSRLFDPNTEAFF. As DNA, the CDR3 is TGTGCCAGCTCCCGGTTGTTTGATCCGAACACTGAAGCTTTCTTT.

This clone was detected a few times. The chain has TRBV2 and TRBJ2-7; 9 nucleotides line up with TRBD1. The germline CDR1 and CDR2 sequences are SNHLY and FYNNEI. This CDR3 has 12 amino acids. J lost 7 bases, V lost 6 bases, and 4 bases had no gene match. DNA for the CDR3: TGTGCCAGCAGGGGACAGGGTTTGGAGCAGTACTTC. Translated: CASRGQGLEQYF.

This chain joins TRBV5-1 and TRBJ2-5; TRBD2 agrees at 8 bases. From germline, CDR1 is SGHRS and CDR2 YFSETQ. There are 15 residues in the CDR3. V gave up 4 bases and J gave up 5 bases; unmatched junction bases: 10. The CDR3 DNA is TGCGCCAGCAGCCCGACACAAACGGGAGGGGAGACCCAGTACTTC. Encoded protein: CASSPTQTGGETQYF.

V gene TRBV20-1 combines with J gene TRBJ2-7; D is ambiguous. Germline lookup yields CDR1 DFQATT and CDR2 SNEGSKA (reference sequence). The CDR3 totals 11 residues. V was pared by 0 bases and J by 5 bases, with 5 bases between. The CDR3 coding sequence is TGCAGTGCTAGAGATCCAAACGAGCAGTACTTC. Translated, it gives CSARDPNEQYF.

V gene TRBV19 combines with J gene TRBJ2-2; 8 bases align to TRBD2. Germline assignment: CDR1 LNHDA and CDR2 SQIVND (reference sequence). The V gene end was trimmed by 4 bases and the J gene end by 4 bases; junction bases not matched to a gene: 14. CDR3 length equals 18 residues. CDR3 nucleotides: TGTGCCAGTAGTAAGCCCGCAGGACTAGCTTGGAGCACCGGGGAGCTGTTTTTT. The encoded protein is CASSKPAGLAWSTGELFF.

The gene calls are TRBV28 and TRBJ2-5; TRBD2 matches at 8 bases. This CDR3 comprises 15 residues. V dropped 5 bases and J dropped 4; count of bases not matched to a gene: 9. Germline lookup yields CDR1 MDHEN and CDR2 SYDVKM. CDR3 amino acids: CASSTSGSKIETQYF. CDR3 DNA sequence: TGTGCCAGCAGTACGAGCGGGAGTAAGATAGAGACCCAGTACTTC.

The chain employs TRBV10-1 and TRBJ2-7; the D gene is possibly TRBD2 (5 bases). This CDR3 comprises 13 residues. The germline V and J ends were trimmed by 4 bases and 5 bases, with 12 bases remaining between them. The germline gives CDR1 WNHNN, CDR2 SYGVQD (reference sequence). CDR3 protein: CASSAGIANEQYF. DNA of the CDR3: TGCGCCAGCAGTGCTGGGATAGCGAACGAGCAGTACTTC.

This chain uses TRBV27 with TRBJ2-7; D unresolved. The CDR3 covers 11 residues. The V end was cut by 7 bases, the J end by 6 bases, with 10 bases between. From germline, CDR1 is MNHEY and CDR2 SMNVEV (reference sequence). The CDR3 DNA is TGTGCCAGCACCCCAAGCCTCGAGCAGTACTTC. This sequence encodes CASTPSLEQYF.

V gene TRBV28 combines with J gene TRBJ2-7; D unresolved. CDR3 length: 13 residues. The V end lost 2 bases, the J end lost 3 bases, and 8 bases lay between the germline ends. The germline V gene has CDR1 MDHEN and CDR2 SYDVKM. CDR3: CASSLGNVYEQYF. The DNA for the CDR3 is TGTGCCAGCAGTTTAGGCAACGTCTACGAGCAGTACTTC.

The V call is TRBV20-1, the J call TRBJ2-7, with D uncertain. Germline lookup yields CDR1 DFQATT and CDR2 SNEGSKA (reference sequence). Trimming shortened V by 0 bases and J by 3 bases, and 3 bases separated the two germline ends. The CDR3 runs to 11 residues. In DNA, the CDR3 is TGCAGTGCTAGAGATCACTACGAGCAGTACTTC. This encodes CSARDHYEQYF.

This chain connects TRBV6-5 to TRBJ2-7, with 11 bases fitting TRBD2. Germline trimming cut 8 bases from V and 6 bases from J; bases unmatched to any gene: 6. Per germline, CDR1 MNHEY and CDR2 SVGAGI. The CDR3 has 13 amino acids. Written as DNA, the CDR3 is TGTGCCAGCCTCCAACTAGCGGGAGTCGAGCAGTACTTC. This encodes CASLQLAGVEQYF.

This rearrangement joins TRBV2 to TRBJ2-1; D perhaps matches TRBD2 (5 bases). Trimming removed 7 bases at V and 5 bases at J, with 12 bases between. Germline V gene data show CDR1 as SNHLY and CDR2 as FYNNEI. The CDR3 extends over 13 amino acids. In DNA form, the CDR3 reads TGTGCCAGCAAGGTAGTACTAGACAATGAGCAGTTCTTC. Translation: CASKVVLDNEQFF.

J is TRBJ2-4 and V is TRBV11-2, with TRBD1 identical over 8 bases. CDR1 SGHAT and CDR2 FQNNGV come from the germline V gene. This CDR3 region has 14 residues. The V segment lost 5 bases and the J segment 7 bases; nucleotides outside the gene matches: 7. The CDR3 bases are TGTGCCAGCAGCAACCGGACAGGGAGGAACATTCAGTACTTC. As protein: CASSNRTGRNIQYF.

This rearrangement joins TRBV18 to TRBJ2-7; the match to TRBD2 covers 8 bases. The CDR3 contains 15 residues. Germline trimming cut 3 bases from V and 6 bases from J; bases unmatched to any gene: 10. The germline V gene has CDR1 KGHSH and CDR2 LQKENI. This CDR3 is CASSPGLANPGEQYF. The CDR3 DNA is TGTGCCAGCTCACCTGGACTAGCCAATCCTGGCGAGCAGTACTTC.

The rearrangement links TRBV29-1 to TRBJ2-3, with D perhaps matching TRBD2 (7 bases). This CDR3 region has 15 residues. V lost 8 bases to trimming and J lost 0 bases, with 18 bases between them. CDR1 is SQVTM, CDR2 ANQGSEA, per germline. The CDR3 is CSWSGTPSSTDTQYF. The CDR3 coding sequence is TGCAGCTGGAGCGGGACACCTTCTAGCACAGATACGCAGTATTTT.

The V and J genes are TRBV19 and TRBJ1-4, with D perhaps TRBD1 (6 bases). The CDR3 spans 20 residues. Germline CDR1 and CDR2: LNHDA and SQIVND (reference sequence). With 2 bases removed from V and 0 bases from J, the gap between germline ends came to 22 bases. The CDR3 region has the DNA TGTGCCAGTAGTATAATCGGACAGTATGGGAACATCGCAACTAATGAAAAACTGTTTTTT. Encoded protein: CASSIIGQYGNIATNEKLFF.

The J gene is TRBJ2-2, the V gene TRBV5-1, with 10 bases fitting TRBD2. Germline trimming cut 4 bases from V and 4 bases from J; bases unmatched to any gene: 7. Germline CDR1 and CDR2: SGHRS and YFSETQ. This CDR3 is built from 16 residues. The CDR3 region is CASSPVAGGATGELFF. The CDR3 DNA follows: TGCGCCAGCAGCCCAGTAGCGGGAGGTGCCACCGGGGAGCTGTTTTTT.